These 26 T cell receptor beta chains were all obtained from the same sample, sequenced in a study of blood T cell repertoires in COVID-19. Profiled with immunoSEQ multiplex PCR; TCRdb holds only in-frame clones, not every one. The sample consists of about 260,000 clones, 75% to 95% of them appearing once. The sequenced material came from peripheral blood. The receptors were sampled from a person between 18 and 30 years old with COVID-19, enrolled during active disease.

The J gene is TRBJ1-2, the V gene TRBV9; possibly TRBD1 for D (5 bases). Germline CDR1 reads SGDLS; CDR2 reads YYNGEE. V shed 0 bases and J shed 5 bases, with 11 bases lying between them. The CDR3 extends over 14 amino acids. CDR3 amino acids: CASSVGGEGYGYTF. The CDR3 DNA reads as TGTGCCAGCAGCGTAGGAGGGGAGGGGTATGGCTACACCTTC.

As concerns this clone: One junction end disagrees with the germline gene, perhaps due to a read error. The V gene is TRBV28, the J gene TRBJ2-1; 12 nucleotides match TRBD2. Germline CDR1 is MDHEN and CDR2 is SYDVKM. The CDR3 sequence is 15 residues long. The CDR3 is CASSLWTSGKNEQFF. The CDR3 coding sequence is TGTGCCAGCAGTCTATGGACTAGCGGGAAGAATGAGCAGTTCTTC.

The chain carries TRBV20-1 and TRBJ2-1; a weak D match, TRBD2 (5 bases). Germline loops: CDR1 DFQATT, CDR2 SNEGSKA (reference sequence). This CDR3 comprises 15 residues. V lost 5 bases and J lost 3, with 17 bases in between. The DNA of the CDR3 is TGCAGTGCTGGTGACCCCCCCGGGGTCTACAATGAGCAGTTCTTC. Translated: CSAGDPPGVYNEQFF.

This sequence joins TRBV5-5 and TRBJ2-7; 7 nucleotides align to TRBD2. V was clipped by 3 bases and J by 2 bases; unmatched bases: 5. Germline V CDR1 and CDR2: SGHKS, YYEKEE (reference sequence). The CDR3 consists of 14 residues. The CDR3 is CASSWTSYTYEQYF. CDR3 sequence (DNA): TGTGCCAGCAGCTGGACTAGTTATACCTACGAGCAGTACTTC.

The J gene is TRBJ1-4, the V gene TRBV19, with D possibly being TRBD1 (5 bases). From germline, CDR1 is LNHDA and CDR2 SQIVND (reference sequence). Deletions cut 5 bases from V and 0 bases from J, with 10 bases between. The CDR3 contains 15 residues. CDR3 in amino acids: CASSPQGATNEKLFF. The CDR3 DNA reads TGTGCCAGTAGTCCGCAGGGCGCAACTAATGAAAAACTGTTTTTT.

The chain joins TRBV3-1 (or the pseudogene TRBV3-2) to TRBJ2-2; 7 bases are a match to TRBD2. This CDR3 spans 17 amino acids. With 2 bases clipped from V and 4 bases from J, the junction kept 10 bases outside the gene matches. Germline assignment: CDR1 LGHDT and CDR2 YNNKEL (reference sequence). CDR3 DNA sequence: TGTGCCAGCAGCCAAAAACCTTCTCGCGGGAGCACCGGGGAGCTGTTTTTT. Translation: CASSQKPSRGSTGELFF.

The J gene is TRBJ2-1, the V gene TRBV9, with 8 bases lining up with TRBD1. Germline V gene sequence: CDR1 SGDLS, CDR2 YYNGEE. The CDR3 consists of 14 residues. The V segment lost 6 bases and the J segment 5 bases; nucleotides outside the gene matches: 7. CDR3 sequence (DNA): TGTGCCAGCACCTTGGACAGGGTTGACAATGAGCAGTTCTTC. It yields the protein CASTLDRVDNEQFF. Looking up the rest from reference TRBV9 and TRBJ2-1 gives the full variable domain: DSGVTQTPKHLITATGQRVTLRCSPRSGDLSVYWYQQSLDQGLQFLIQYYNGEERAKGNILERFSAQQFPDLHSELNLSSLELGDSALYFCASTLDRVDNEQFFGPGTRLTVL.

CDR3: CASSHPPRVYGYTF. The CDR3 nucleotides are TGTGCCAGCAGCCATCCCCCGAGGGTCTATGGCTACACCTTC. The V gene is TRBV11-2, the J gene TRBJ1-2, with D hard to call. The germline V and J ends were trimmed by 5 bases and 4 bases, with 14 bases remaining between them. Germline CDR1 is SGHAT and CDR2 is FQNNGV. This CDR3 spans 14 amino acids. Full variable domain (outside the CDR3, taken from reference TRBV11-2 and TRBJ1-2): EAGVAQSPRYKIIEKRQSVAFWCNPISGHATLYWYQQILGQGPKLLIQFQNNGVVDDSQLPKDRFSAERLKGVDSTLKIQPAKLEDSAVYLCASSHPPRVYGYTFGSGTRLTVV.

The CDR3 DNA follows: TGTGCCACCAGTGACTCTAGCGGGAGGCTCAAGAACACCGGGGAGCTGTTTTTT. This translates into CATSDSSGRLKNTGELFF. The J gene is TRBJ2-2, the V gene TRBV24-1, with TRBD2 matching over 11 bases. J lost 1 base, V lost 4 bases, and 7 bases had no gene match. The germline CDR1 and CDR2 sequences are KGHDR and SFDVKD. The CDR3 length is 18 residues.

The chain carries TRBV11-2 and TRBJ2-6; TRBD2 is a possible D gene (6 bases). Germline assignment: CDR1 SGHAT and CDR2 FQNNGV. V was trimmed by 5 bases and J by 0 bases, leaving 20 bases between them. CDR3 length: 19 residues. CDR3 nucleotides: TGTGCCAGCAGCCCCCAGGGACTCCCGTCCTTCTCTGGGGCCAACGTCCTGACTTTC. Encoded protein: CASSPQGLPSFSGANVLTF.

This clone has just one count. The chain employs TRBV20-1 and TRBJ2-1, with 8 bases fitting TRBD2. Germline V gene lookup returns CDR1 DFQATT and CDR2 SNEGSKA (reference sequence). The CDR3 is 16 residues long. V shed 3 bases, J shed 3 bases, and the junction held 10 bases outside the gene matches. For the CDR3, the DNA is TGCAGTGCTAGTGGTACAGAGCGGGAGAGCTACAATGAGCAGTTCTTC. It yields the protein CSASGTERESYNEQFF.

V and J are TRBV10-1 and TRBJ1-3, with a possible D match to TRBD1 (6 bases). Germline V lookup: CDR1 WNHNN, CDR2 SYGVQD (reference sequence). The CDR3 has 15 residues. V lost 4 bases and J 3 bases, leaving 13 bases between the germline ends. In DNA form, the CDR3 reads TGCGCCAGCAGTGCTCGGACAGATGATGGAAACACCATATATTTT. This encodes CASSARTDDGNTIYF.

This clone was observed once. This rearrangement joins TRBV5-6 to TRBJ2-1; the match to TRBD1 covers 7 bases. This CDR3 spans 16 amino acids. The germline gives CDR1 SGHDT, CDR2 YYEEEE. V dropped 4 bases and J dropped 2; count of bases not matched to a gene: 9. The CDR3 sequence is CASSTDGQATYNEQFF. In nucleotides, the CDR3 is TGTGCCAGCAGCACTGACGGACAGGCCACCTACAATGAGCAGTTCTTC. Supplemented by reference TRBV5-6 and TRBJ2-1, the full variable domain reads DAGVTQSPTHLIKTRGQQVTLRCSPKSGHDTVSWYQQALGQGPQFIFQYYEEEERQRGNFPDRFSGHQFPNYSSELNVNALLLGDSALYLCASSTDGQATYNEQFFGPGTRLTVL.

In nucleotides, the CDR3 is TGTGCCAGCGTGGGGGCTTTGATCACAGATACGCAGTATTTT. It translates to CASVGALITDTQYF. V and J are TRBV2 and TRBJ2-3, with D perhaps TRBD1 (6 bases). CDR1 is SNHLY, CDR2 FYNNEI, per germline. The ends were cut back, 8 bases at V and 2 bases at J, with 14 bases in the middle. The CDR3 runs 14 residues. Drawing the rest from reference TRBV2 and TRBJ2-3, the complete variable domain is EPEVTQTPSHQVTQMGQEVILRCVPISNHLYFYWYRQILGQKVEFLVSFYNNEISEKSEIFDDQFSVERPDGSNFTLKIRSTKLEDSAMYFCASVGALITDTQYFGPGTRLTVL.

This sequence joins TRBV29-1 and TRBJ2-7; possibly TRBD2 for D (6 bases). Germline V lookup: CDR1 SQVTM, CDR2 ANQGSEA. The CDR3 spans 16 residues. Trimming took off 5 bases at V and 1 base at J, with 21 bases between the two ends. CDR3 region: CSVTLEGQGYSYEQYF. CDR3 DNA: TGCAGCGTTACCCTGGAGGGGCAGGGCTATTCCTACGAGCAGTACTTC.

The rearrangement links TRBV2 to TRBJ2-5, with 9 bases that match TRBD2. CDR1 and CDR2 (germline): SNHLY, FYNNEI. CDR3 length equals 14 residues. J lost 4 bases, V lost 5 bases, and 5 bases had no gene match. The CDR3 DNA follows: TGTGCCAGCAGTTTAGCGGGAGCGGGAGAGACCCAGTACTTC. The encoded protein is CASSLAGAGETQYF.

This rearrangement joins TRBV28 to TRBJ2-1; 14 nucleotides agree with TRBD2. The CDR3 covers 14 residues. Trimming cost V 6 bases and J 9 bases; bases outside gene matches: 4. Germline CDR1 is MDHEN and CDR2 is SYDVKM. CDR3 in amino acids: CASRGTSGRGEQFF. DNA of the CDR3: TGTGCCAGCAGGGGGACTAGCGGGAGAGGTGAGCAGTTCTTC.

The J gene is TRBJ1-1, the V gene TRBV28, with D maybe TRBD1 (5 bases). CDR1 is MDHEN, CDR2 SYDVKM, per germline. The CDR3 covers 13 residues. With 5 bases removed from V and 5 bases from J, the gap between germline ends came to 12 bases. The CDR3 is CASSLTGKTEAFF. Here the CDR3 DNA reads TGTGCCAGCAGTCTTACAGGTAAAACTGAAGCTTTCTTT.

The CDR3 coding sequence is TGTGCCAGCAGCTCTGACTACTTGGAGACAGGCGAGCAGTTCTTC. Its protein product is CASSSDYLETGEQFF. The rearrangement links TRBV4-2 to TRBJ2-1; tentatively, D is TRBD1 (6 bases). With 5 bases removed from V and 10 bases from J, the gap between germline ends came to 21 bases. The CDR3 has 15 residues. In germline, CDR1 is LGHNA, CDR2 YNFKEQ.

Regarding this clone: At one of its ends the junction is not consistent with the germline gene, which may arise from a read error. V is TRBV7-7 and J is TRBJ2-1; the match to TRBD1 covers 7 bases. The CDR3 sequence is 14 residues long. The germline V gene has CDR1 SSHAT and CDR2 FNYEAQ (reference sequence). The CDR3 sequence: CASSTRQGTNEQFF. For the CDR3, the DNA is TGTGCTAGCAGCACCCGACAGGGAACCAATGAGCAGTTCTTC.

The rearrangement uses TRBV2 and TRBJ2-3; 7 bases agree with TRBD1. V lost 5 bases to trimming and J lost 2 bases; unmatched junction nucleotides: 10. The CDR3 consists of 16 residues. CDR1 SNHLY and CDR2 FYNNEI come from the germline V gene. The CDR3 bases are TGTGCCAGCAGTATGAGGACAGGTCCCTTCACAGATACGCAGTATTTT. Protein product: CASSMRTGPFTDTQYF.

The rearrangement links TRBV5-1 to TRBJ1-1, with unresolved D. Germline V gene sequence: CDR1 SGHRS, CDR2 YFSETQ. The CDR3 runs 15 residues. V shed 2 bases and J shed 1 base, with 12 bases lying between them. Here the CDR3 reads CASSFSVGQNTEAFF. CDR3 bases: TGCGCCAGCAGCTTTAGCGTTGGGCAGAACACTGAAGCTTTCTTT.

The rearrangement joins TRBV6-6 to TRBJ2-2; D may be TRBD2 (7 bases). The CDR3 is 16 amino acids. From germline, CDR1 is MNHNY and CDR2 SVGAGI (reference sequence). V gave up 6 bases and J gave up 0 bases, with 14 bases separating them. This CDR3 reads CASSPGGTTNTGELFF. The CDR3 DNA is TGTGCCAGCAGCCCCGGGGGGACAACGAACACCGGGGAGCTGTTTTTT.

The chain links TRBV5-1 to TRBJ1-2; no definite D call. V dropped 1 base and J dropped 0 bases, with 7 bases sitting between them. Germline lookup yields CDR1 SGHRS and CDR2 YFSETQ. The CDR3 extends over 14 amino acids. CDR3 loop: CASSLTDANYGYTF. The CDR3 region has the DNA TGCGCCAGCAGCTTGACAGACGCTAACTATGGCTACACCTTC.

The chain employs TRBV27 and TRBJ2-7; 10 bases agree with TRBD2. CDR3 length equals 15 residues. The V segment lost 5 bases and the J segment 1 base; nucleotides outside the gene matches: 5. Germline values: CDR1 MNHEY, CDR2 SMNVEV (reference sequence). CDR3 in DNA: TGTGCCAGCAGTGGATGGACTAGCGGATCCTACGAGCAGTACTTC. This encodes CASSGWTSGSYEQYF.

The rearrangement uses TRBV4-1 and TRBJ2-5, with no clear D. The CDR3 has 14 residues. Germline assignment: CDR1 MGHRA and CDR2 YSYEKL. V lost 0 bases, J lost 7 bases, and 12 bases lay in between. The DNA of the CDR3 is TGCGCCAGCAGCCAAGATAACCGCGGCACGACCCAGTACTTC. As protein: CASSQDNRGTTQYF.